A single sample is the source of the 5 T cell receptor beta chains below, sequenced in a study of blood T cells in healthy people across ages. A second PCR of about 6 to 11 cycles used a sample-barcoded 5' primer and a J-beta primer mix. TCRdb called the 5' RACE reads again in MiXCR, with one record for every CDR3 protein. The table shows some 730,000 distinct CDR3 sequences, with 20% to 25% occurring only once. The sequenced sample consisted of blood. The receptors derive from a man between 70 and 80 years old in good health.

This clonotype has just a few counts. The chain has TRBV12-3 or TRBV12-4 and TRBJ1-6; 7 nucleotides line up with TRBD1. CDR3 length: 14 amino acids. J was trimmed by 4 bases and V by 6 bases; bases with no gene match: 3. The CDR3 is CASSLQGYNSPLHF. In nucleotides, the CDR3 is TGTGCCAGCAGCCTACAGGGGTATAATTCACCCCTCCACTTT.

This clonotype was counted only a few times. J is TRBJ2-3 and V is TRBV4-2; 8 nucleotides line up with TRBD2. CDR1 is LGHNA, CDR2 YNFKEQ, per germline. V lost 5 bases to trimming and J lost 5 bases; unmatched junction nucleotides: 6. The CDR3 contains 14 residues. CDR3 protein: CASSGRGERDTQYF. CDR3 bases: TGTGCCAGCAGCGGGCGGGGGGAGAGAGATACGCAGTATTTT.

Regarding this clonotype: This may be a read error: a much more frequent sequence differs by one nucleotide. V gene TRBV11-2 combines with J gene TRBJ1-1; D uncertain. Germline CDR1 is SGHAT and CDR2 is FQNNGV. This CDR3 comprises 13 residues. V was pared by 5 bases and J by 1 base, with 8 bases between. The CDR3 spells CASSPHPNTEAFF. CDR3 bases: TGTGCCAGCAGCCCCCACCCGAACACTGAAGCTTTCTTT.

The sample holds a few counts of this clonotype. V usage is TRBV4-2 and J usage is TRBJ1-3; no definite D call. CDR3 length equals 15 residues. V dropped 1 base and J dropped 0 bases, with 7 bases sitting between them. Germline lookup yields CDR1 LGHNA and CDR2 YNFKEQ. The CDR3 sequence: CASSQVSSSGNTIYF. In DNA, the CDR3 is TGTGCCAGCAGCCAAGTATCCAGCTCTGGAAACACCATATATTTT.

This clonotype turned up a few times. This rearrangement joins TRBV5-1 to TRBJ2-5, with TRBD1 identical over 7 bases. The last part of the DNA fits TRBJ2-7 better; the J call may be wrong. CDR3 length: 15 residues. Germline V gene lookup returns CDR1 SGHRS and CDR2 YFSETQ. Written as DNA, the CDR3 is TGCGCCAGCAGCTTCAGACAGGGAACAGGCTACGAGCAGTACTTC. Its translation is CASSFRQGTGYEQYF.